This TCR beta chain was identified in a study of shared clonotypes between healthy human individuals. Germline-derived CDR1 and CDR2 are GTSNPN and SVGIG (reference sequence). Unmatched junction bases numbered 3, after V lost 3 bases and J lost 3 bases. This CDR3 contains 15 residues. There were only Caucasian adults among the donors, and all lived in Nashville, Tennessee. Naive CD45RA+ and memory CD45RA-negative subsets were split from CD4+ cells. The assay used deep level. The assay was immunoSEQ multiplex PCR, and TCRdb's table has in-frame clones only and misses some. The data contain roughly 2.4 million clones, 90% to 97% of them singletons. On this clone: Its cognate antigen is unknown.

Study-level findings and limits: Generation probabilities of non-shared clonotypes were lower (relative to those shared by all four donors).

The receptor comes from a man younger than 35 in good health. V usage is TRBV30 and J usage is TRBJ2-2, with 11 bases identical to TRBD1. The specimen sequenced was naive CD4+ T cells sorted from blood. Subset denoted: CD45RA+ positively selected. CDR3 bases: TGTGCCTGGAGGAGGACAGGGGGCGACACCGGGGAGCTGTTTTTT. Encoded protein: CAWRRTGGDTGELFF.